This passage covers 32 T cell receptor beta chains from one sample sequenced in a study of molecular identifiers for immune sequencing clone quantification. A single record per CDR3 protein comes from TCRdb applying MiXCR to the PCR reads. The table includes roughly 320,000 distinct CDR3 sequences, about 23% detected once. The specimen sequenced was naive CD8+ T cells from blood, with Jurkat cell RNA spiked in. The subset here: FACS-sorted CD8+CD4-CCR7+CD45RA+ naive T cells. Receptor source: a human donor in good health. Some libraries in this study had Jurkat cell RNA spiked in.

The chain joins TRBV11-2 to TRBJ2-5; D ambiguous. The CDR3 runs to 12 residues. V lost 0 bases, J lost 2 bases, and 1 base lay in between. Looked up from germline, CDR1 is SGHAT and CDR2 is FQNNGV. DNA of the CDR3: TGTGCCAGCAGCTTAGAGCAAGAGACCCAGTACTTC. Residues: CASSLEQETQYF.

This clonotype was seen many times. The rearrangement links TRBV7-8 to TRBJ2-3, with 9 bases matching TRBD2. Germline trimming cut 0 bases from V and 1 base from J; bases unmatched to any gene: 2. The CDR3 totals 16 residues. Germline CDR1 reads SGHVS; CDR2 reads FQNEAQ. In DNA form, the CDR3 reads TGTGCCAGCAGCTTAGCAAGCGGGGGGCGCACAGATACGCAGTATTTT. Its translation: CASSLASGGRTDTQYF.

In its sample, this clonotype was seen many times. The chain combines TRBV20-1 with TRBJ2-7; 8 bases fit TRBD2. Per germline, CDR1 DFQATT and CDR2 SNEGSKA (reference sequence). CDR3 length: 15 amino acids. The V segment lost 0 bases and the J segment 0 bases; nucleotides outside the gene matches: 4. The CDR3 loop is CSAREVGTSSYEQYF. The CDR3, as DNA: TGCAGTGCTAGAGAAGTCGGGACTAGCTCCTACGAGCAGTACTTC.

As to this clonotype: A read error may be the cause here, since a much bigger clone is one base away. The chain combines TRBV7-9 with TRBJ1-1; 9 bases line up with TRBD1. This CDR3 comprises 16 residues. The germline V gene has CDR1 SEHNR and CDR2 FQNEAQ (reference sequence). CDR3 protein: CASESGTGLRDTVAFF. The CDR3 nucleotides are TGTGCCAGCGAATCCGGGACAGGGCTCAGGGACACTGTAGCTTTCTTT.

This clonotype was found many times. The V and J genes are TRBV5-1 and TRBJ2-7; possibly TRBD1 for D (7 bases). Germline CDR1 reads SGHRS; CDR2 reads YFSETQ. Trimming removed 0 bases from V and 3 bases from J, with 16 bases in between. The CDR3 is 16 residues long. CDR3 nucleotide sequence: TGCGCCAGCAGCTTGGCGGAGGGGGCTGCTCTCTACGAGCAGTACTTC. This translates into CASSLAEGAALYEQYF.

In its sample, this clonotype was seen many times. The chain links TRBV6-5 to TRBJ2-7; 9 positions agree with TRBD1. There are 13 residues in the CDR3. V was clipped by 5 bases and J by 4 bases; unmatched bases: 3. Germline V gene sequence: CDR1 MNHEY, CDR2 SVGAGI. In DNA form, the CDR3 reads TGTGCCAGCAGTGTCGGGACAGGGTACGAGCAGTACTTC. This gives the protein CASSVGTGYEQYF.

Points on this clonotype: Since a much larger clone is just one base distant, this may be a read error. The chain recombines TRBV4-3 with TRBJ2-7; D gene ambiguous. CDR1 and CDR2 (germline): LGHNA, YSLEER. The ends were cut back, 1 base at V and 3 bases at J, with 19 bases in the middle. The CDR3 runs to 17 residues. CDR3 DNA sequence: TGCGCCAGCAGCCAAGGAGCCTCGTCTGTGCCGCTCTACGAGCAGTACTTC. As protein: CASSQGASSVPLYEQYF.

This clonotype showed up just a few times. The gene calls are TRBV6-5 and TRBJ1-1; the D gene is possibly TRBD1 (6 bases). The CDR3 length is 13 residues. Trimming shortened V by 4 bases and J by 10 bases, and 16 bases separated the two germline ends. The germline CDR1 and CDR2 sequences are MNHEY and SVGAGI. The CDR3 loop is CASSSTGLSVAFF. The CDR3 DNA reads TGTGCCAGCAGTTCGACAGGCCTGTCCGTAGCTTTCTTT.

Many counts were recorded for this clonotype. The V and J genes are TRBV12-3 or TRBV12-4 and TRBJ2-3; 8 nucleotides agree with TRBD1. This CDR3 is 15 amino acids long. Unmatched junction bases numbered 5, after V lost 4 bases and J lost 2 bases. The CDR3 DNA sequence: TGTGCCAGCAGTTCCTGGGACAGGCCCACAGATACGCAGTATTTT. Protein product: CASSSWDRPTDTQYF.

This clonotype was detected many times. The chain employs TRBV28 and TRBJ1-1, with D perhaps TRBD1 (5 bases). Trimming took off 2 bases at V and 1 base at J, with 8 bases between the two ends. Germline assignment: CDR1 MDHEN and CDR2 SYDVKM. The CDR3 runs to 14 residues. As DNA, the CDR3 is TGTGCCAGCAGTTTAAACAGGCCGAACACTGAAGCTTTCTTT. Its translation is CASSLNRPNTEAFF.

This clonotype has a count of ten or more. The chain has TRBV7-9 and TRBJ1-1; D is unclear. The CDR3 consists of 13 residues. Trimming took off 5 bases at V and 0 bases at J, with 7 bases between the two ends. CDR1 and CDR2 from the germline V gene are SEHNR and FQNEAQ (reference sequence). The CDR3 spells CASSPNMNTEAFF. CDR3 coding DNA: TGTGCCAGCAGCCCTAATATGAACACTGAAGCTTTCTTT.

V gene TRBV2 combines with J gene TRBJ2-3; D unresolved. CDR1 and CDR2 (germline): SNHLY, FYNNEI. This CDR3 spans 13 amino acids. CDR3 sequence (DNA): TGTGTCAACAACGCGGAGCTGACAGATACGCAGTATTTT. Translated: CVNNAELTDTQYF.

This clonotype has ten or more counts. V and J are TRBV7-2 and TRBJ1-1; 11 nucleotides match TRBD1. CDR3 size: 18 residues. Germline V gene data show CDR1 as SGHTA and CDR2 as FQGNSA. Trimming at V came to 5 bases and at J to 2 bases, leaving 13 bases not matched to a gene. The CDR3 nucleotides are TGTGCCAGCAGCGACCCGGTGGACAGGGGGCTCGGAAACACTGAAGCTTTCTTT. It is translated as CASSDPVDRGLGNTEAFF.

This clonotype was counted at least ten times. The CDR3, as DNA: TGTGCCAGCTCACCCCCCGGGCCCCTTCACTATGGCTACACCTTC. Translating it yields CASSPPGPLHYGYTF. The gene calls are TRBV18 and TRBJ1-2; D is undetermined. The CDR3 covers 15 residues. Trimming removed 3 bases at V and 3 bases at J, with 14 bases between. Germline V gives CDR1 KGHSH, CDR2 LQKENI.

In regard to this clonotype: This may come from a read error, since a much larger clone is one base off. This CDR3 is CASGSGTGVSGAYEQYF. The CDR3 nucleotides read TGTGCCAGCGGCTCCGGGACAGGGGTCTCCGGCGCCTACGAGCAGTACTTC. The V gene is TRBV12-3 or TRBV12-4, the J gene TRBJ2-7, with TRBD1 matching over 10 bases. With 8 bases clipped from V and 2 bases from J, the junction kept 15 bases outside the gene matches. This CDR3 has 17 amino acids.

This clonotype has more than one count but fewer than ten. The J gene is TRBJ2-1, the V gene TRBV11-2, with D uncertain. Germline V lookup: CDR1 SGHAT, CDR2 FQNNGV. Trimming took off 0 bases at V and 5 bases at J, with 11 bases between the two ends. This CDR3 is 15 amino acids long. The CDR3 sequence is CASSLEGLTHNEQFF. CDR3 coding DNA: TGTGCCAGCAGCTTAGAAGGCCTAACCCACAATGAGCAGTTCTTC. The whole variable domain, remainder taken from reference TRBV11-2 and TRBJ2-1, is EAGVAQSPRYKIIEKRQSVAFWCNPISGHATLYWYQQILGQGPKLLIQFQNNGVVDDSQLPKDRFSAERLKGVDSTLKIQPAKLEDSAVYLCASSLEGLTHNEQFFGPGTRLTVL.

A word on this clonotype: Since a much larger clone is just one base distant, this may be a read error. The V and J genes are TRBV29-1 and TRBJ2-1, with TRBD2 identical over 9 bases. In germline, CDR1 is SQVTM, CDR2 ANQGSEA. CDR3 length equals 16 residues. CDR3 region: CSAEALLAGTYNEQLF. The CDR3 coding sequence is TGCAGCGCAGAAGCGCTTCTAGCGGGGACCTACAATGAGCAGCTCTTC.

The CDR3 reads CASRQTSGGLKEYF. Here the CDR3 DNA reads TGCGCCAGCAGGCAAACTAGCGGGGGATTAAAGGAGTATTTT. V and J are TRBV4-1 and TRBJ2-3; TRBD2 agrees at 11 bases. CDR3 length: 14 amino acids. V shed 6 bases, J shed 13 bases, and the junction held 12 bases outside the gene matches. Germline CDR1 is MGHRA and CDR2 is YSYEKL.

Only a few counts were recorded for this clonotype. CDR3 nucleotide sequence: TGCAGTGCTAGGACGAAGGAGGGGCCTACCTACGAGCAGTACTTC. Protein product: CSARTKEGPTYEQYF. V is TRBV20-1 and J is TRBJ2-7; maybe TRBD2 (6 bases). CDR3 length: 15 amino acids. The V gene's germline CDR1 is DFQATT and CDR2 SNEGSKA (reference sequence). V lost 3 bases to trimming and J lost 2 bases, with 17 bases between them.

In the case of this clonotype: This sequence may be a read error, since a much larger clone differs from it by one base. This chain links TRBV28 with TRBJ1-5; possibly TRBD1 for D (5 bases). From germline, CDR1 is MDHEN and CDR2 SYDVKM. The CDR3 contains 15 residues. In nucleotides, the CDR3 is TGTGCCAGGAGTTCGGACGGGGATGGGGGTCAGCCCCAGCATTTT. It yields the protein CARSSDGDGGQPQHF. Full variable domain (outside the CDR3, taken from reference TRBV28 and TRBJ1-5): DVKVTQSSRYLVKRTGEKVFLECVQDMDHENMFWYRQDPGLGLRLIYFSYDVKMKEKGDIPEGYSVSREKKERFSLILESASTNQTSMYLCARSSDGDGGQPQHFGDGTRLSIL.

Ten or more counts support this clonotype. The rearrangement uses TRBV4-3 and TRBJ1-1; the D gene is possibly TRBD1 (5 bases). The CDR3 is 15 amino acids. Germline V gives CDR1 LGHNA, CDR2 YSLEER. The V and J ends lost 1 base and 4 bases respectively, with 13 bases between them. This CDR3 is CASSQAQGSGTEAFF. The CDR3 nucleotides read TGCGCCAGCAGCCAAGCTCAGGGATCGGGCACTGAAGCTTTCTTT.

The V gene is TRBV27, the J gene TRBJ2-3, with TRBD1 as a possible D gene (5 bases). Germline CDR1 is MNHEY and CDR2 is SMNVEV (reference sequence). Trimming shortened V by 4 bases and J by 11 bases, and 10 bases separated the two germline ends. The CDR3 has 11 amino acids. The CDR3 loop reads CASSSVGQQYF. The DNA for the CDR3 is TGTGCCAGCAGTTCCGTCGGACAGCAGTATTTT.

With respect to this clonotype: A junction boundary mismatches the germline segment, possibly from a read error. V gene TRBV27 combines with J gene TRBJ2-5; D unclear. Germline CDR1 MNHEY, CDR2 SMNVEV (reference sequence). This CDR3 has 16 residues. This chain's CDR3 is CASSLTGGMYQEPQYF. CDR3 bases: TGTGCCAGCAGTTTAACTGGCGGAATGTACCAAGAGCCCCAGTACTTC.

The genes are TRBV20-1 and TRBJ2-3, with 8 bases that match TRBD2. Germline values: CDR1 DFQATT, CDR2 SNEGSKA (reference sequence). V lost 6 bases to trimming and J lost 2 bases; unmatched junction nucleotides: 16. The CDR3 loop spans 17 amino acids. The CDR3 DNA is TGCAGTGCCCCTAGGGAAACAGCGGGGGCCTACACAGATACGCAGTATTTT. This codes for CSAPRETAGAYTDTQYF.

This clonotype was recorded many times. The genes are TRBV28 and TRBJ2-1; either TRBD1 or TRBD2 may supply D (5 bases each). V dropped 3 bases and J dropped 13 bases, with 19 bases sitting between them. This CDR3 contains 14 residues. In germline, CDR1 is MDHEN, CDR2 SYDVKM. DNA of the CDR3: TGTGCCAGCAGTTTTAATTTGGGACCCCTCCGCCAGTTCTTC. Translation gives CASSFNLGPLRQFF.

This clonotype was counted only a few times. The J gene is TRBJ2-7, the V gene TRBV28; D gene unclear. The V gene's germline CDR1 is MDHEN and CDR2 SYDVKM. The CDR3 extends over 12 amino acids. Trimming took 5 bases from V and 6 from J, leaving 11 bases between them. CDR3 amino acids: CASSDPRTEQYF. DNA of the CDR3: TGTGCCAGCAGTGATCCTCGGACCGAGCAGTACTTC.

The V gene is TRBV4-1, the J gene TRBJ1-6; 7 bases line up with TRBD1. Germline CDR1 and CDR2: MGHRA and YSYEKL. CDR3 length equals 15 residues. With V trimmed by 1 base and J by 7 bases, 4 bases remained unmatched. The CDR3 bases are TGCGCCAGCAGCCAAGGGACAGGAGAAAATTCACCCCTCCACTTT. It codes for CASSQGTGENSPLHF.

This clonotype was seen at least ten times. The CDR3 bases are TGTGCCAGCAGCTCCACCCGGGGCTTCCACGAGCAGTACTTC. Encoded protein: CASSSTRGFHEQYF. The chain combines TRBV7-6 with TRBJ2-7; D assignment may be TRBD1 or TRBD2 (5 bases each). V gave up 4 bases and J gave up 5 bases, with 15 bases separating them. The CDR3 loop spans 14 amino acids. Per germline, CDR1 SGHVS and CDR2 FNYEAQ.

This clonotype has a count of ten or more. This chain joins TRBV29-1 and TRBJ2-2; no clear D. With 2 bases removed from V and 3 bases from J, the gap between germline ends came to 13 bases. In germline, CDR1 is SQVTM, CDR2 ANQGSEA. The CDR3 runs to 15 residues. This CDR3 is CSVELDYGYTGELFF. DNA for the CDR3: TGCAGCGTTGAACTCGATTATGGGTACACCGGGGAGCTGTTTTTT.

This clonotype has ten or more counts. V and J are TRBV7-9 and TRBJ2-3, with D tentatively TRBD1 or TRBD2 (5 bases each). The length of the CDR3 is 20 residues. Germline lookup yields CDR1 SEHNR and CDR2 FQNEAQ (reference sequence). With 0 bases removed from V and 3 bases from J, the gap between germline ends came to 25 bases. The CDR3 bases are TGTGCCAGCAGCTTAGCGGTTAAGGGCTACCCGACGGGACCTACAGATACGCAGTATTTT. This translates into CASSLAVKGYPTGPTDTQYF.

In this sample, this clonotype turned up a few times. The DNA for the CDR3 is TGCGCCAGCAGCCAAGATCGGGCGGGGGTGGGAAACACCATATATTTT. This gives the protein CASSQDRAGVGNTIYF. The chain is built from TRBV4-3 and TRBJ1-3; D perhaps matches TRBD1 (5 bases). CDR3 length: 16 amino acids. The V end lost 0 bases, the J end lost 4 bases, and 13 bases lay between the germline ends. The germline V gene encodes CDR1 LGHNA and CDR2 YSLEER.

This clonotype has at least ten counts. V and J are TRBV27 and TRBJ2-3; D unresolved. Trimming removed 0 bases from V and 2 bases from J, with 9 bases in between. CDR3 size: 15 residues. Germline V gene data show CDR1 as MNHEY and CDR2 as SMNVEV (reference sequence). The CDR3 spells CASSLSAFITDTQYF. In nucleotides, the CDR3 is TGTGCCAGCAGTTTATCCGCTTTTATCACAGATACGCAGTATTTT.